Following are 26 T cell receptor beta chains from one sample sequenced in a study of regulatory T cells in long-lasting Graves disease. Arm-PCR of CDR3 regions and iRepertoire HTBI primers were used to build TCR beta libraries. Each CDR3 protein is one row after TCRdb ran MiXCR on the multiplex PCR reads. Of under 300,000 distinct CDR3 sequences detected, under 20% appear once; the ten largest clones hold 14%. Indicated time point: newly diagnosed GD, antithyroid drugs for less than 3 months. RNA extracted from PBMCs served as the sequencing template. A further study also used this sample, focusing on T cells in Graves' hyperthyroidism and ophthalmopathy.

This material consisted of peripheral blood mononuclear cells (PBMCs), taken at new diagnosis, from a patient treated with antithyroid drugs. All receptors derive from a woman aged 25 to 45 with Graves disease.

This clonotype has a handful of counts. This clone may be a read error of a much larger clone one base away. The chain carries TRBV7-2 and TRBJ1-4; 9 nucleotides match TRBD1. Germline lookup yields CDR1 SGHTA and CDR2 FQGNSA. J was trimmed by 8 bases and V by 2 bases; bases with no gene match: 9. This CDR3 has 16 residues. DNA for the CDR3: TGTGCCAGCAGCTTATCCTCACAGGGGGCGGGGGAAAAACTGTTTTTT. It specifies CASSLSSQGAGEKLFF.

This clonotype was detected a few times. This may come from a read error, since a much larger clone is one base off. The chain links TRBV28 to TRBJ1-1, with 7 bases lining up with TRBD1. J was trimmed by 8 bases and V by 4 bases; bases with no gene match: 13. CDR3 length equals 15 residues. Germline CDR1 is MDHEN and CDR2 is SYDVKM. CDR3: CASSSSRGLMWEAFF. CDR3 nucleotide sequence: TGTGCCAGCAGTTCGAGCAGGGGGTTAATGTGGGAAGCTTTCTTT.

This clonotype was counted ten times or more. The genes are TRBV7-2 and TRBJ1-2; D uncertain. Germline CDR1 SGHTA, CDR2 FQGNSA. CDR3 length: 13 residues. V lost 0 bases and J 8 bases, leaving 10 bases between the germline ends. The CDR3 DNA reads TGTGCCAGCAGCTTAGCGGGAACTAAAGGCTACACCTTC. This encodes CASSLAGTKGYTF.

At least ten counts were recorded for this clonotype. J is TRBJ2-1 and V is TRBV7-8, with 9 bases identical to TRBD2. J gave up 4 bases and V 1 base, and 11 bases lay outside the gene matches. This CDR3 spans 18 amino acids. Germline V gene data show CDR1 as SGHVS and CDR2 as FQNEAQ. CDR3 sequence reads: CASSLVGSGGGTYNEQFF. CDR3 bases: TGTGCCAGCAGCTTAGTGGGTAGCGGGGGCGGTACTTACAATGAGCAGTTCTTC.

Worth noting for this clonotype: Since a much larger clone is just one base distant, this may be a read error. V and J are TRBV6-1 and TRBJ2-5, with TRBD1 identical over 10 bases. The junction had 13 bases not matched to a gene; V was cut back by 11 bases and J by 7 bases. The CDR3 has 14 residues. The germline gives CDR1 MNHNS, CDR2 SASEGT. The CDR3 sequence: CAGTSTGGDGTQYF. The CDR3 coding sequence is TGTGCCGGTACCTCGACAGGGGGCGATGGGACCCAGTACTTC.

The rearrangement joins TRBV6-1 to TRBJ1-4; D might be TRBD1 (5 bases). Trimming pared 6 bases from V and 5 bases from J, leaving 19 bases between. The CDR3 sequence is 16 residues long. In germline, CDR1 is MNHNS, CDR2 SASEGT. CDR3 DNA: TGTGCCAGCAGAGTGGACATCGGGAGAAAAAATGAAAAACTGTTTTTT. Its translation: CASRVDIGRKNEKLFF.

The chain recombines TRBV2 with TRBJ2-7; 8 bases agree with TRBD1. J was trimmed by 4 bases and V by 6 bases; bases with no gene match: 14. Germline V lookup: CDR1 SNHLY, CDR2 FYNNEI. The CDR3 spans 16 residues. DNA of the CDR3: TGTGCCAGCAGCGCCAGGGGGGACAGGAGGTTTTACGAGCAGTACTTC. Amino acid sequence: CASSARGDRRFYEQYF.

This clonotype was found many times. The chain uses TRBV12-3 or TRBV12-4 and TRBJ2-1; 10 bases match TRBD1. The CDR3 spans 14 residues. Losses at the gene ends were 2 bases for V and 10 bases for J; bases not matched to a gene: 5. The CDR3 bases are TGTGCCAGCAGTTTACCCGGGACAGGGGTGGAGCAGTTCTTC. Protein sequence: CASSLPGTGVEQFF.

This clonotype was seen at least ten times. V gene TRBV5-1 combines with J gene TRBJ2-3; 7 bases align to TRBD2. This CDR3 spans 17 amino acids. The J segment lost 0 bases and the V segment lost 1 base, leaving 8 bases of the junction unmatched. Germline CDR1 is SGHRS and CDR2 is YFSETQ. The CDR3 reads CASSLPWEGFSTDTQYF. For the CDR3, the DNA is TGCGCCAGCAGCTTGCCTTGGGAGGGGTTTAGCACAGATACGCAGTATTTT. Drawing the rest from reference TRBV5-1 and TRBJ2-3, the complete variable domain is KAGVTQTPRYLIKTRGQQVTLSCSPISGHRSVSWYQQTPGQGLQFLFEYFSETQRNKGNFPGRFSGRQFSNSRSEMNVSTLELGDSALYLCASSLPWEGFSTDTQYFGPGTRLTVL.

As concerns this clonotype: A junction boundary mismatches the germline segment, possibly from a read error. The chain employs TRBV27 and TRBJ2-2; D is unclear. There are 15 residues in the CDR3. Germline CDR1 reads MNHEY; CDR2 reads SMNVEV (reference sequence). In DNA form, the CDR3 reads TGTGCCAGCAGTCCCTTTCTCGAGAACGCCGGGGAGCTGTTTTTT. As protein: CASSPFLENAGELFF.

The J gene is TRBJ2-2, the V gene TRBV29-1; the D call may be TRBD1 or TRBD2 (5 bases each). The CDR3 is made up of 13 amino acids. Looked up from germline, CDR1 is SQVTM and CDR2 is ANQGSEA. Trimming cost V 4 bases and J 2 bases, with 8 bases left between them. CDR3 in amino acids: CSVGGFNTGELFF. In nucleotides, the CDR3 is TGCAGCGTTGGGGGGTTTAACACCGGGGAGCTGTTTTTT.

This clonotype showed up many times. At one boundary the junction diverges from the germline segment, which might be a read error. The CDR3 sequence: CASSQGRGMNTEAFF. The CDR3 region has the DNA TGTGCCAGCTCACAGGGGCGGGGGATGAACACTGAAGCTTTCTTT. The chain employs TRBV5-1 and TRBJ1-1; TRBD1 agrees at 7 bases. Germline V gene sequence: CDR1 SGHRS, CDR2 YFSETQ. The CDR3 loop spans 15 amino acids.

Concerning this clonotype: A junction boundary mismatches the germline segment, possibly from a read error. The V and J genes are TRBV7-2 and TRBJ1-2; unclear D gene. CDR1 is SGHTA, CDR2 FQGNSA, per germline. The CDR3 extends over 13 amino acids. For the CDR3, the DNA is TGTGCCAGCAGCTTAGTAGGTCGGGCAGATACCACTTTC. Its translation: CASSLVGRADTTF.

This chain uses TRBV7-2 with TRBJ2-3, with 8 bases aligning to TRBD1. The ends lost 2 bases at V and 4 bases at J; junction bases unmatched: 5. The CDR3 spans 15 residues. CDR1 is SGHTA and CDR2 is FQGNSA in the germline V gene. CDR3 sequence: CASSLQGAGADTQYF. The CDR3 DNA sequence: TGTGCCAGCAGCTTACAGGGGGCCGGAGCAGATACGCAGTATTTT.

This clonotype was observed many times. This chain uses TRBV7-2 with TRBJ2-2, with 10 bases lining up with TRBD2. CDR3 length equals 17 residues. Trimming removed 5 bases from V and 9 bases from J; junction bases left unmatched: 15. In germline, CDR1 is SGHTA, CDR2 FQGNSA. The CDR3 reads CASSPSGFTSGVWELFF. CDR3 coding DNA: TGTGCCAGCAGCCCTAGTGGGTTCACTAGCGGGGTGTGGGAGCTGTTTTTT.

This clonotype came up many times. The rearrangement links TRBV7-2 to TRBJ2-3, with 10 bases matching TRBD2. Germline lookup yields CDR1 SGHTA and CDR2 FQGNSA. This CDR3 comprises 15 residues. The V segment lost 6 bases and the J segment 6 bases; nucleotides outside the gene matches: 9. The CDR3 nucleotides read TGTGCCAGCAGTTCTAGCGGGGGCCTGGGCGATACGCAGTATTTT. Its translation: CASSSSGGLGDTQYF.

Details on this clonotype: A far larger clone differs by one base, so this is likely a read error. The gene calls are TRBV11-2 and TRBJ2-7; D gene ambiguous. V was pared by 5 bases and J by 8 bases, with 16 bases between. Germline CDR1 reads SGHAT; CDR2 reads FQNNGV. This CDR3 has 13 amino acids. The CDR3 loop reads CASSHGPQGKQYF. The CDR3 coding sequence is TGTGCCAGCAGCCACGGACCCCAAGGCAAGCAGTACTTC.

This clonotype was detected many times. The chain couples TRBV3-1 to TRBJ2-1; D gene unclear. Germline loops: CDR1 LGHDT, CDR2 YNNKEL (reference sequence). CDR3 length equals 11 residues. V gave up 3 bases and J gave up 11 bases, with 8 bases separating them. The CDR3 loop is CASSQTGKQFF. The CDR3 bases are TGTGCCAGCAGCCAGACTGGGAAGCAGTTCTTC.

Concerning this clonotype: Given a far larger clone just one base away, this is likely a sequencing read error. CDR3 bases: TGTGCCAGCGGTTACCCGGGCTTCTCCTACGAGCAGTACTTC. Translation: CASGYPGFSYEQYF. This chain links TRBV6-2 or TRBV6-3 with TRBJ2-7, with unresolved D. Germline-derived CDR1 and CDR2 are MNHEY and SVGEGT. The CDR3 length is 14 residues.

This clonotype occurred many times. The V call is TRBV24-1, the J call TRBJ1-2, with 10 positions matching TRBD1. Germline trimming cut 3 bases from V and 8 bases from J; bases unmatched to any gene: 8. Germline values: CDR1 KGHDR, CDR2 SFDVKD. The CDR3 is 15 residues long. The CDR3 DNA sequence: TGTGCCACCAGTGATGGAACCGGGACAGGGGAGGGCTACACCTTC. Translation gives CATSDGTGTGEGYTF.

The chain is built from TRBV7-2 and TRBJ2-1, with TRBD2 as a possible D gene (6 bases). CDR3 length equals 16 residues. V lost 6 bases to trimming and J lost 8 bases, with 23 bases between them. Germline CDR1 SGHTA, CDR2 FQGNSA. The CDR3 bases are TGTGCCAGCAGTCCGGGTCCGTGGAGGGGCACTCATGAGCAGTTCTTC. Amino acid sequence: CASSPGPWRGTHEQFF.

The chain couples TRBV15 to TRBJ1-4, with D unclear. The CDR3 extends over 15 amino acids. V lost 5 bases to trimming and J lost 5 bases, with 15 bases between them. Germline CDR1 is LNHNV and CDR2 is YYDKDF (reference sequence). CDR3 coding DNA: TGTGCCACCAGCGCCGCGATGGGCCCGAATGAAAAACTGTTTTTT. Protein product: CATSAAMGPNEKLFF.

This clonotype was seen many times. The chain is built from TRBV12-5 and TRBJ1-4, with TRBD1 matching 8 bases. V shed 6 bases and J 10 bases; nucleotides not matched to a gene: 4. This CDR3 has 12 residues. The germline CDR1 and CDR2 sequences are LGHNT and FRNRAP. The CDR3 loop is CASGATGGKLFF. The CDR3 DNA is TGTGCTAGTGGAGCCACAGGGGGAAAACTGTTTTTT.

This clonotype has a count of ten or more. This sequence joins TRBV7-9 and TRBJ1-4; D is possibly TRBD1 (6 bases). In germline, CDR1 is SEHNR, CDR2 FQNEAQ (reference sequence). The CDR3 consists of 15 residues. The germline V and J ends were trimmed by 5 bases and 8 bases, with 18 bases remaining between them. For the CDR3, the DNA is TGTGCCAGCAGCCAGCTACAGGGACGTCGGGAAAAACTGTTTTTT. Its translation is CASSQLQGRREKLFF.

This clonotype was seen many times. This rearrangement joins TRBV5-1 to TRBJ2-1; the D is unclear. V gave up 5 bases and J gave up 1 base, with 10 bases separating them. The V gene's germline CDR1 is SGHRS and CDR2 YFSETQ. This CDR3 region has 14 residues. The CDR3 nucleotides are TGCGCCAGCAGAGCAGAAGGGTCCTACAATGAGCAGTTCTTC. Amino acid sequence: CASRAEGSYNEQFF.

This clonotype showed up many times. This chain links TRBV12-3 or TRBV12-4 with TRBJ1-2; D might be TRBD1 (6 bases). The CDR3 contains 14 residues. Trimming pared 7 bases from V and 5 bases from J, leaving 17 bases between. In DNA form, the CDR3 reads TGTGCCAGCACCCCGGACAGAAGATCTTATGGCTACACCTTC. Amino acid sequence: CASTPDRRSYGYTF.